The present entry profiles one T cell receptor beta chain with its context. Its specific antigen is unknown. There are no base qualities to consult, and no much larger clone falls within one base. This entry comes from a study of patients and donors after allogeneic stem cell transplantation (TCRdb year 2020). The germline V gene (reference sequence) specifies LGHDT as CDR1 and YNNKEL as CDR2. At the junction V is shortened by 0 bases and J by 0 bases; bases outside the gene matches: 13. The CDR3 runs 20 residues from the cysteine to the phenylalanine. The sequence is cut down to CDR3 DNA, 60 bases in frame from base 1. The receptor library was made with RT-PCR. Sequenced on a NextSeq 550. TCRdb trimmed public reads at Q25 via fastp, called clones via MiXCR and kept in-frame beta chains. Rows merge per CDR3 protein into single entries with the most common DNA and genes. For this sample there are over 400,000 distinct CDR3 sequences; about a sixth appear just once. The ten largest clones capture 7.2% of the sample.

The chain links TRBV3-1 with TRBJ2-7; 11 middle bases align to TRBD2. This receptor was obtained from a human donor who was either an allogeneic HSCT recipient or a stem cell or donor lymphocyte infusion donor (not recorded which). It is not recorded whose cells these are; they may come from a transplant donor. Specimen: blood, either unsorted or a sorted T cell fraction (not recorded which). The sequenced DNA: TGTGCCAGCAGCCAAGAGCGTCCGGGACTAGCGGAAAGAAGCTCCTACGAGCAGTACTTC. The translation is CASSQERPGLAERSSYEQYF.